Shown below are 27 T cell receptor beta chains from a single sample sequenced in a study of shared clonotypes between healthy human individuals. Sequencing was performed with immunoSEQ multiplex PCR; in TCRdb, only in-frame clones are kept and a portion is missing. The sample has under 850,000 clones, 72% seen once. Source material: memory CD4+ T cells sorted from blood. Subset defined: CD45RA-negative fraction. The source of these receptors is a woman aged 30 to 39 in good health.

The genes are TRBV5-1 and TRBJ2-5; D is uncertain. The CDR3 is 14 residues long. The germline V gene has CDR1 SGHRS and CDR2 YFSETQ. Trimming removed 2 bases from V and 0 bases from J, with 8 bases in between. The CDR3 DNA is TGCGCCAGCAGCTTTGGGCAGCACCAAGAGACCCAGTACTTC. It specifies CASSFGQHQETQYF. Supplemented by reference TRBV5-1 and TRBJ2-5, the full variable domain reads KAGVTQTPRYLIKTRGQQVTLSCSPISGHRSVSWYQQTPGQGLQFLFEYFSETQRNKGNFPGRFSGRQFSNSRSEMNVSTLELGDSALYLCASSFGQHQETQYFGPGTRLLVL.

The chain is built from TRBV5-4 and TRBJ2-2, with 13 bases fitting TRBD2. Germline lookup yields CDR1 SGHNT and CDR2 YYREEE (reference sequence). The CDR3 covers 18 residues. The V segment lost 5 bases and the J segment 4 bases; nucleotides outside the gene matches: 11. CDR3 loop: CASSFRTSGSAGTGELFF. The CDR3 bases are TGTGCCAGCAGTTTTCGGACTAGCGGGAGTGCGGGCACCGGGGAGCTGTTTTTT.

The table lists this clone with many counts. The sample has other DNA sequences that encode this CDR3 too. The rearrangement links TRBV19 to TRBJ1-5; D might be TRBD1 (5 bases). This CDR3 is built from 13 residues. Trimming cost V 7 bases and J 7 bases, with 14 bases left between them. The germline V gene encodes CDR1 LNHDA and CDR2 SQIVND (reference sequence). CDR3 loop: CASTTGAGQPQHF. In nucleotides, the CDR3 is TGTGCCAGTACTACAGGTGCTGGACAGCCCCAGCATTTT.

The J gene is TRBJ1-1, the V gene TRBV18; no reliable D call. CDR3 length: 16 amino acids. V lost 6 bases, J lost 1 base, and 18 bases lay in between. Germline assignment: CDR1 KGHSH and CDR2 LQKENI. The CDR3 DNA follows: TGTGCCAGCTCCAAGGAAGGTTTTGTAGGGAACACTGAAGCTTTCTTT. Protein sequence: CASSKEGFVGNTEAFF.

This clone was observed a single time. V gene TRBV19 combines with J gene TRBJ2-1; D tentatively fits TRBD1 or TRBD2 (5 bases each). V was cut by 6 bases and J by 3 bases, with 15 bases left in between. Germline CDR1 LNHDA, CDR2 SQIVND (reference sequence). The CDR3 contains 15 residues. The CDR3, as DNA: TGTGCCAGTAGCGCTGGGACGGGTTACTACAATGAGCAGTTCTTC. Its protein is CASSAGTGYYNEQFF. Full variable domain (rest looked up from reference TRBV19 and TRBJ2-1): DGGITQSPKYLFRKEGQNVTLSCEQNLNHDAMYWYRQDPGQGLRLIYYSQIVNDFQKGDIAEGYSVSREKKESFPLTVTSAQKNPTAFYLCASSAGTGYYNEQFFGPGTRLTVL.

This clone was observed at least ten times. The rearrangement uses TRBV7-9 and TRBJ2-4; 7 positions match TRBD1. The CDR3 length is 17 residues. Germline loops: CDR1 SEHNR, CDR2 FQNEAQ (reference sequence). With V trimmed by 4 bases and J by 2 bases, 11 bases remained unmatched. CDR3 sequence (DNA): TGTGCCAGCAGCTCAATTAGCGTCAGGGGGACCAAAAACATTCAGTACTTC. As protein: CASSSISVRGTKNIQYF.

The chain combines TRBV27 with TRBJ2-7; D gene uncertain. This CDR3 has 14 amino acids. Germline CDR1 reads MNHEY; CDR2 reads SMNVEV (reference sequence). Between the trimmed V and J ends, which lost 5 bases and 2 bases, there was a span of 13 bases. The CDR3, as DNA: TGTGCCAGCAGTGTGATACAGAAGACCTACGAGCAGTACTTC. It is translated as CASSVIQKTYEQYF.

The chain recombines TRBV11-2 with TRBJ2-7; D gene ambiguous. Deletions cut 4 bases from V and 4 bases from J, with 5 bases between. Germline assignment: CDR1 SGHAT and CDR2 FQNNGV. CDR3 length: 11 residues. The CDR3 loop reads CASSSRYEQYF. For the CDR3, the DNA is TGTGCCAGCAGCTCCCGATACGAGCAGTACTTC.

Regarding this clone: At the DNA level, this CDR3 is encoded by other sequences in the same sample as well. V gene TRBV18 combines with J gene TRBJ1-4, with TRBD1 matching 10 bases. The CDR3 length is 14 residues. CDR1 KGHSH and CDR2 LQKENI come from the germline V gene. V gave up 3 bases and J gave up 5 bases; unmatched junction bases: 0. The CDR3 spells CASSPGQGNEKLFF. The DNA for the CDR3 is TGTGCCAGCTCACCGGGACAGGGGAATGAAAAACTGTTTTTT.

In its sample, this clone was seen many times. The chain links TRBV7-8 to TRBJ2-7; perhaps TRBD2 as D (5 bases). The germline gives CDR1 SGHVS, CDR2 FQNEAQ. This CDR3 contains 13 residues. Trimming took 5 bases from V and 3 from J, leaving 11 bases between them. For the CDR3, the DNA is TGTGCCAGCAGCCAGGACTTGAACTACGAGCAGTACTTC. It yields the protein CASSQDLNYEQYF.

This clone was recorded many times. V gene TRBV19 combines with J gene TRBJ1-5; TRBD1 matches at 7 bases. The length of the CDR3 is 16 residues. The V and J ends lost 1 base and 2 bases, in that order; junction bases with no gene match: 5. Germline CDR1 reads LNHDA; CDR2 reads SQIVND (reference sequence). The CDR3 spells CASSIGQGDGNQPQHF. The DNA of the CDR3 is TGTGCCAGTAGTATAGGACAGGGCGATGGCAATCAGCCCCAGCATTTT.

The chain couples TRBV6-1 to TRBJ2-7, with 8 bases identical to TRBD1. The CDR3 covers 15 residues. V dropped 8 bases and J dropped 0; count of bases not matched to a gene: 9. Germline V gives CDR1 MNHNS, CDR2 SASEGT. The CDR3 DNA sequence: TGTGCCAGCCTTCACAGGGGACAGGTCTCCTACGAGCAGTACTTC. Its protein product is CASLHRGQVSYEQYF.

This clone was counted a few times. The rearrangement links TRBV7-2 to TRBJ2-3, with TRBD2 matching 11 bases. V lost 2 bases to trimming and J lost 1 base; unmatched junction nucleotides: 2. Germline values: CDR1 SGHTA, CDR2 FQGNSA. This CDR3 is 16 amino acids long. CDR3 bases: TGTGCCAGCAGCTTACAGGGACTAGCGGGCACAGATACGCAGTATTTT. It specifies CASSLQGLAGTDTQYF.

V is TRBV7-8 and J is TRBJ2-2; 10 bases line up with TRBD1. Trimming cost V 6 bases and J 5 bases; bases outside gene matches: 9. This CDR3 has 16 residues. The germline gives CDR1 SGHVS, CDR2 FQNEAQ. The CDR3 is CASSQDRGRGTGELFF. The CDR3 region has the DNA TGTGCCAGCAGTCAAGACAGGGGGCGAGGAACCGGGGAGCTGTTTTTT. Complete variable domain (other parts from reference TRBV7-8 and TRBJ2-2): GAGVSQSPRYKVAKRGQDVALRCDPISGHVSLFWYQQALGQGPEFLTYFQNEAQLDKSGLPSDRFFAERPEGSVSTLKIQRTQQEDSAVYLCASSQDRGRGTGELFFGEGSRLTVL.

The V call is TRBV5-1, the J call TRBJ2-7; TRBD1 matches at 7 bases. Germline V lookup: CDR1 SGHRS, CDR2 YFSETQ. The CDR3 is 14 residues long. J gave up 2 bases and V 6 bases, and 8 bases lay outside the gene matches. DNA for the CDR3: TGCGCCAGCAAAACCGGGACAGAGACCTACGAGCAGTACTTC. It is translated as CASKTGTETYEQYF.

CDR3 in DNA: TGTGCCAGCAGCTTAGATGGCGGACGTTCGAACACCGGGGAGCTGTTTTTT. Its protein product is CASSLDGGRSNTGELFF. The chain couples TRBV11-2 to TRBJ2-2; D remains unclear. The CDR3 has 17 residues. Trimming pared 0 bases from V and 0 bases from J, leaving 11 bases between. Germline V gene lookup returns CDR1 SGHAT and CDR2 FQNNGV. The full variable domain, its missing parts supplied by reference TRBV11-2 and TRBJ2-2, is EAGVAQSPRYKIIEKRQSVAFWCNPISGHATLYWYQQILGQGPKLLIQFQNNGVVDDSQLPKDRFSAERLKGVDSTLKIQPAKLEDSAVYLCASSLDGGRSNTGELFFGEGSRLTVL.

The chain recombines TRBV7-9 with TRBJ2-7, with 10 positions matching TRBD1. Looked up from germline, CDR1 is SEHNR and CDR2 is FQNEAQ (reference sequence). The CDR3 runs 15 residues. J gave up 2 bases and V 4 bases, and 5 bases lay outside the gene matches. Here the CDR3 DNA reads TGTGCCAGCAGCTCCCAAGGACAGGGGGCCTACGAGCAGTACTTC. This translates into CASSSQGQGAYEQYF.

This clone has a handful of counts. J is TRBJ1-4 and V is TRBV28, with D possibly matching TRBD1 (5 bases). CDR1 is MDHEN, CDR2 SYDVKM, per germline. The CDR3 is 16 residues long. V was cut by 6 bases and J by 2 bases, with 16 bases left in between. DNA for the CDR3: TGTGCCAGCAGCGGGCAGGGTTTTCGTACTAATGAAAAACTGTTTTTT. Translation: CASSGQGFRTNEKLFF.

This clone appeared once. Other DNA sequences within the sample encode an identical CDR3. CDR3 loop: CASSLDSQGYNEQFF. The CDR3 region has the DNA TGCGCCAGCAGCTTGGATAGCCAGGGGTACAATGAGCAGTTCTTC. J is TRBJ2-1 and V is TRBV5-1, with D perhaps matching TRBD1 (6 bases). V lost 0 bases and J lost 4, with 11 bases in between. The CDR3 runs to 15 residues. CDR1 and CDR2 (germline): SGHRS, YFSETQ.

The CDR3 region is CAISEQETNTGELFF. As DNA, the CDR3 is TGTGCCATCAGTGAGCAGGAGACGAACACCGGGGAGCTGTTTTTT. V gene TRBV10-3 combines with J gene TRBJ2-2; no reliable D call. Germline-derived CDR1 and CDR2 are ENHRY and SYGVKD. V lost 2 bases to trimming and J lost 0 bases, with 7 bases between them. The CDR3 consists of 15 residues.

This clone appeared a few times. The genes are TRBV2 and TRBJ2-4; D gene unclear. CDR1 is SNHLY, CDR2 FYNNEI, per germline. This CDR3 comprises 10 residues. Trimming shortened V by 1 base and J by 8 bases, and 0 bases separated the two germline ends. The CDR3 DNA sequence: TGTGCCAGCAGTGAAGACATTCAGTACTTC. This codes for CASSEDIQYF.

The chain couples TRBV6-6 to TRBJ1-3; a weak D match, TRBD1 (6 bases). V lost 7 bases, J lost 4 bases, and 11 bases lay in between. Germline V gene sequence: CDR1 MNHNY, CDR2 SVGAGI (reference sequence). The CDR3 runs 13 residues. Here the CDR3 DNA reads TGTGCCAGCAAAGGGGGAGGCGGAAACACCATATATTTT. This codes for CASKGGGGNTIYF.

This clone was observed a handful of times. This chain links TRBV4-2 with TRBJ2-3, with a tentative D call TRBD2 (5 bases). Trimming took off 2 bases at V and 2 bases at J, with 20 bases between the two ends. The CDR3 length is 18 residues. Germline V gene sequence: CDR1 LGHNA, CDR2 YNFKEQ. CDR3: CASSQRPPQRIFTDTQYF. The DNA of the CDR3 is TGTGCCAGCAGCCAAAGGCCCCCTCAGCGGATCTTCACAGATACGCAGTATTTT.

The V gene is TRBV28, the J gene TRBJ1-5; 8 bases match TRBD1. The CDR3 totals 19 residues. Trimming at V came to 3 bases and at J to 3 bases, leaving 16 bases not matched to a gene. Germline V gene lookup returns CDR1 MDHEN and CDR2 SYDVKM. The CDR3 DNA reads TGTGCCAGCAGTTTTGGATCTGCTCGGACAGGGCCTATCAATCAGCCCCAGCATTTT. It is translated as CASSFGSARTGPINQPQHF.

The chain joins TRBV6-1 to TRBJ2-7, with 9 positions matching TRBD2. Trimming at V came to 4 bases and at J to 4 bases, leaving 11 bases not matched to a gene. This CDR3 has 16 amino acids. Germline V CDR1 and CDR2: MNHNS, SASEGT. The CDR3 DNA reads as TGTGCCAGCAGTGCCAGTGGGTTTAGCGGGAGTTACGAGCAGTACTTC. Translating gives CASSASGFSGSYEQYF.

The rearrangement uses TRBV5-1 and TRBJ2-3; TRBD2 agrees at 10 bases. Germline CDR1 SGHRS, CDR2 YFSETQ. After removal of 2 bases from V and 6 bases from J, the junction contained 3 bases not matched to a gene. The CDR3 runs 14 residues. The CDR3 DNA reads as TGCGCCAGCAGCTTTCTGACTAGCGGGGATACGCAGTATTTT. This encodes CASSFLTSGDTQYF.

The J gene is TRBJ2-1, the V gene TRBV10-1; 10 bases are shared with TRBD2. CDR3 size: 15 residues. V was clipped by 5 bases and J by 5 bases; unmatched bases: 6. CDR1 is WNHNN, CDR2 SYGVQD, per germline (reference sequence). The CDR3 region has the DNA TGCGCCAGCAGTTCCAGCGGGAGGGCCCACAATGAGCAGTTCTTC. Amino acids: CASSSSGRAHNEQFF.